In this sample, the clone carrying this TCR beta chain turned up once. This sample stems from a study of OX40 agonist ivuxolimab in advanced cancers. Germline CDR1 MDHEN, CDR2 SYDVKM. V was cut by 3 bases and J by 0 bases, with 6 bases left in between. This CDR3 spans 15 amino acids. Only in-frame clones appear in the TCRdb table, and some are missing; sequencing was by immunoSEQ multiplex PCR. The table shows roughly 45,000 clones, with 75% to 90% occurring only once. The source is an adult with an advanced solid tumor such as melanoma, head and neck, liver or kidney cancer. The rearrangement uses TRBV28 and TRBJ2-6; D is unresolved. Sequencing was performed on CD4+ or CD8+ T cells sorted from blood, taken in a trial of the OX40 agonist ivuxolimab. CDR3 coding DNA: TGTGCCAGCAGTTTTCAACCCTCTGGGGCCAACGTCCTGACTTTC. This gives the protein CASSFQPSGANVLTF.